This T cell receptor (beta chain) was sequenced for a study of breast tumors, draining lymph nodes, adjacent tissues. From germline, CDR1 is DFQATT and CDR2 SNEGSKA (reference sequence). The V gene end was trimmed by 3 bases and the J gene end by 4 bases; junction bases not matched to a gene: 4. This CDR3 region has 13 residues. Samples came from axillary lymph nodes draining the breast cancer. This clonotype was seen many times. Its antigen is currently unknown. In TCRdb, the multiplex PCR reads were re-called with MiXCR into one record per CDR3 protein. The table records 70,000 to 95,000 distinct CDR3 sequences, under 25% of them present only once. Findings and caveats of the study: Data only fit, rather than demonstrated, lymph node origin of most tumor T cells. Compared with basal-like, luminal-like tumors shared significantly more repertoire with nontumor tissue. Tumor repertoires ranked between lymph nodes and nontumor tissue in diversity, with V and J gene preferences. Findings are consistent with lymph node origin and intratumoral expansion of most tumor T cells.

What was sequenced was axillary lymph node tissue. The clonotype was recovered from a female donor with breast cancer. Some clones in this sample may be carry-over from other donors' samples. V usage is TRBV20-1 and J usage is TRBJ2-3; 7 nucleotides align to TRBD2. CDR3 bases: TGCAGTGCTAGTGCGGGAGTCCCAGATACGCAGTATTTT. The encoded protein is CSASAGVPDTQYF.